These 17 T cell receptor beta chains were all obtained from the same sample, sequenced in a study of post-analysis software for immune sequencing data. What these receptors recognize is not known. Study outcomes and limitations: Higher frequency in patients than in controls was seen for about five TRBV segments, with TRBV5-6, TRBV5-1 and TRBV20-1 among them.

Built from TCR beta cDNA, the libraries had unique molecular identifiers in them. TCRdb fed the PCR reads into MiXCR, producing one record per CDR3 protein. The table has over 700,000 distinct CDR3 sequences, about 32% seen once. The specimen sequenced was blood. These receptors came from a girl aged 5-17 years with multiple sclerosis.

This chain uses TRBV3-1 with TRBJ2-6, with no clear D. This CDR3 contains 17 residues. Germline V gene lookup returns CDR1 LGHDT and CDR2 YNNKEL (reference sequence). Trimming took 1 base from V and 0 from J, leaving 10 bases between them. The CDR3: CASSQVRFPSGANVLTF. The DNA for the CDR3 is TGTGCCAGCAGCCAAGTCCGGTTTCCCTCTGGGGCCAACGTCCTGACTTTC.

V usage is TRBV7-7 and J usage is TRBJ2-1, with unresolved D. The CDR3 spans 15 residues. Germline V gene sequence: CDR1 SSHAT, CDR2 FNYEAQ (reference sequence). Trimming took off 1 base at V and 6 bases at J, with 13 bases between the two ends. In nucleotides, the CDR3 is TGTGCCAGCAGCTTAGGGGGATTGCGGACCAATGAGCAGTTCTTC. This gives the protein CASSLGGLRTNEQFF.

The chain recombines TRBV28 with TRBJ2-7, with 8 bases aligning to TRBD1. Trimming removed 4 bases from V and 3 bases from J; junction bases left unmatched: 8. Germline V gene data show CDR1 as MDHEN and CDR2 as SYDVKM. This CDR3 comprises 15 residues. This chain's CDR3 is CASSSIRTGFYEQYF. CDR3 DNA: TGTGCCAGCAGTTCCATCCGGACAGGGTTCTACGAGCAGTACTTC.

This clonotype was observed a handful of times. For the CDR3, the DNA is TGTGCCAGCAGCTTAAGACCGGGACTAGCGGGAGGGCGCACAGATACGCAGTATTTT. This sequence encodes CASSLRPGLAGGRTDTQYF. V and J are TRBV7-2 and TRBJ2-3; TRBD2 aligns across 16 bases. From germline, CDR1 is SGHTA and CDR2 FQGNSA. Losses at the gene ends were 2 bases for V and 1 base for J; bases not matched to a gene: 6. The CDR3 runs to 19 residues.

V usage is TRBV7-9 and J usage is TRBJ1-5, with D uncertain. V lost 5 bases to trimming and J lost 5 bases, with 10 bases between them. The CDR3 runs 13 residues. Germline CDR1 reads SEHNR; CDR2 reads FQNEAQ (reference sequence). CDR3 sequence (DNA): TGTGCCAGCAGCACACGGGGTGATCAGCCCCAGCATTTT. This sequence encodes CASSTRGDQPQHF.

The chain employs TRBV10-3 and TRBJ2-3; D is possibly TRBD2 (5 bases). Trimming cost V 4 bases and J 0 bases, with 11 bases left between them. Germline CDR1 reads ENHRY; CDR2 reads SYGVKD. This CDR3 has 15 residues. The CDR3 region has the DNA TGTGCCATCAGTGGAGGAGGCGGTAGCACAGATACGCAGTATTTT. Amino acid sequence: CAISGGGGSTDTQYF.

This sequence joins TRBV4-1 and TRBJ2-5; 8 bases are shared with TRBD2. Trimming removed 1 base from V and 7 bases from J; junction bases left unmatched: 11. The CDR3 contains 16 residues. CDR1 is MGHRA, CDR2 YSYEKL, per germline. The CDR3 region is CASSQVSLAEGVTQYF. Written as DNA, the CDR3 is TGCGCCAGCAGCCAAGTCTCACTAGCGGAAGGGGTGACCCAGTACTTC.

The chain is built from TRBV7-2 and TRBJ2-1; unclear D gene. Trimming stripped 3 bases from V and 8 bases from J, with 23 bases between. Per germline, CDR1 SGHTA and CDR2 FQGNSA. The CDR3 is made up of 17 amino acids. CDR3 DNA sequence: TGTGCCAGCAGCTTGGCGCCCGGTCCGCGAAATATATATGAGCAGTTCTTC. Its protein product is CASSLAPGPRNIYEQFF.

This clonotype was picked up a small number of times. The V call is TRBV20-1, the J call TRBJ1-1; D call uncertain. Germline values: CDR1 DFQATT, CDR2 SNEGSKA (reference sequence). The CDR3 extends over 14 amino acids. The ends were cut back, 2 bases at V and 9 bases at J, with 19 bases in the middle. CDR3 in DNA: TGCAGTGCTAGAAACCCCCGACCAAGCGGCCAAGCTTTCTTT. Its protein is CSARNPRPSGQAFF.

This clonotype came up a few times. This sequence joins TRBV9 and TRBJ1-6; a possible D gene is TRBD1 (6 bases). The V end was cut by 3 bases, the J end by 4 bases, with 11 bases between. This CDR3 is 15 amino acids long. CDR1 is SGDLS, CDR2 YYNGEE, per germline. CDR3: CASSAGTSYNSPLHF. The CDR3 DNA reads TGTGCCAGCAGCGCCGGGACATCTTATAATTCACCCCTCCACTTT.

This chain uses TRBV2 with TRBJ2-3; 12 nucleotides agree with TRBD2. Germline loops: CDR1 SNHLY, CDR2 FYNNEI. V was clipped by 8 bases and J by 1 base; unmatched bases: 4. The CDR3 has 15 residues. The CDR3 nucleotides are TGTGCCAGCCGGCGGACTAGCGGGGGCACAGATACGCAGTATTTT. It codes for CASRRTSGGTDTQYF.

This clonotype occurred many times. The genes are TRBV29-1 and TRBJ2-7; D remains ambiguous. The CDR3 has 12 amino acids. V lost 4 bases and J 2 bases, leaving 9 bases between the germline ends. Germline loops: CDR1 SQVTM, CDR2 ANQGSEA. The CDR3 protein is CSVAAGPYEQYF. The CDR3 DNA is TGCAGCGTTGCAGCTGGACCCTACGAGCAGTACTTC.

The rearrangement links TRBV6-6 to TRBJ1-5, with 8 bases that match TRBD1. J lost 0 bases, V lost 7 bases, and 8 bases had no gene match. The CDR3 has 16 amino acids. Germline V gives CDR1 MNHNY, CDR2 SVGAGI (reference sequence). The CDR3 is CASKPGTGNSNQPQHF. As DNA, the CDR3 is TGTGCCAGCAAGCCCGGGACAGGCAATAGCAATCAGCCCCAGCATTTT.

The CDR3 coding sequence is TGCGCCAGCAGCTTGAAAGGACAGGGGGCCTTCCACGAGCAGTACTTC. It specifies CASSLKGQGAFHEQYF. The chain joins TRBV5-1 to TRBJ2-7; 11 bases are shared with TRBD1. CDR3 length equals 16 residues. The trim removed 1 base at V and 5 bases at J, leaving 8 bases unmatched. The germline gives CDR1 SGHRS, CDR2 YFSETQ.

V is TRBV29-1 and J is TRBJ2-5, with TRBD1 matching over 7 bases. This CDR3 region has 13 residues. After removal of 8 bases from V and 4 bases from J, the junction contained 10 bases not matched to a gene. Per the germline V gene, CDR1 is SQVTM and CDR2 is ANQGSEA. The CDR3 bases are TGCAGCATTGGGGACAGTGGTGCAGAGACCCAGTACTTC. As protein: CSIGDSGAETQYF.

This rearrangement joins TRBV29-1 to TRBJ2-1; no reliable D call. V gave up 5 bases and J gave up 11 bases, with 16 bases separating them. The CDR3 consists of 12 residues. Germline CDR1 reads SQVTM; CDR2 reads ANQGSEA. CDR3 bases: TGCAGCGTTTTAACGCGAAGCCCTAAGCAGTTCTTC. It encodes CSVLTRSPKQFF.

This clonotype came up a few times. The V and J genes are TRBV13 and TRBJ2-3; TRBD2 might be the D (5 bases). The V and J ends lost 3 bases and 6 bases respectively, with 19 bases between them. This CDR3 is 16 amino acids long. Germline V gene sequence: CDR1 PRHDT, CDR2 FYEKMQ (reference sequence). CDR3 bases: TGTGCCAGCAGCTTGAGCTCCGGGATCACGGGCGATACGCAGTATTTT. Translation: CASSLSSGITGDTQYF.